These T cell receptor beta chains were read from a single sample in a study of blood T cells in healthy people across ages. TCRdb processed the 5' RACE reads anew with MiXCR; each CDR3 protein has one entry. The sample lists more than 650,000 distinct CDR3 sequences; 40% to 65% were seen once. Sequencing input: blood. The receptors derive from a man older than 75 in good health. Each CDR3 is given with its conserved first and last residue. The D gene is left open where the match is weak. Where a row states a size, it is once, few, many or the class of an expanded clone; other rows omit it.

V gene: TRBV18; J gene: TRBJ2-3; D gene: .; CDR3 length: 15; clone size: .; CDR3 protein: CASSPGHPGNRYAYF; CDR3 DNA: TGTGCCAGCTCACCCGGACACCCCGGGAACAGATACGCGTATTTT
V gene: TRBV9; J gene: TRBJ2-4; D gene: TRBD2; CDR3 length: 14; clone size: once; CDR3 protein: CASSKGLAQNIQYF; CDR3 DNA: TGTGCCAGCAGCAAGGGACTAGCGCAAAACATTCAGTACTTC
V gene: TRBV3-1; J gene: TRBJ1-2; D gene: .; CDR3 length: 12; clone size: .; CDR3 protein: CASSQTSYGYTF; CDR3 DNA: TGTGCCAGCAGCCAGACGTCCTATGGCTACACCTTC
V gene: TRBV29-1; J gene: TRBJ2-3; D gene: TRBD1; CDR3 length: 14; clone size: few; CDR3 protein: CSAIQGTRYRYAYF; CDR3 DNA: TGCAGCGCAATACAGGGGACCCGATACAGATACGCGTATTTT
V gene: TRBV30; J gene: TRBJ1-6; D gene: TRBD1; CDR3 length: 15; clone size: few; CDR3 protein: CAWSVKGQHNSPLHF; CDR3 DNA: TGTGCCTGGAGTGTAAAGGGACAGCATAATTCACCCCTCCACTTT
V gene: TRBV6-1; J gene: TRBJ2-7; D gene: TRBD2; CDR3 length: 15; clone size: .; CDR3 protein: CASRRVLAGEYEQYF; CDR3 DNA: TGTGCCAGCAGAAGAGTCTTAGCGGGAGAGTACGAGCAGTACTTC
V gene: TRBV27; J gene: TRBJ2-6; D gene: .; CDR3 length: 15; clone size: few; CDR3 protein: CASSFNRAGANVLTF; CDR3 DNA: TGTGCCAGCAGTTTTAACAGGGCCGGGGCCAACGTCCTGACTTTC
V gene: TRBV14; J gene: TRBJ2-1; D gene: .; CDR3 length: 15; clone size: .; CDR3 protein: CASSSRTRLEYEQFF; CDR3 DNA: TGTGCCAGCAGCTCTCGGACACGACTTGAGTATGAGCAGTTCTTC
V gene: TRBV12-3/TRBV12-4; J gene: TRBJ2-7; D gene: TRBD2; CDR3 length: 15; clone size: few; CDR3 protein: CASSQTSGRGNEQYF; CDR3 DNA: TGTGCCAGCAGCCAGACTAGCGGGAGAGGAAACGAGCAGTACTTC
V gene: TRBV7-8; J gene: TRBJ2-1; D gene: TRBD2; CDR3 length: 17; clone size: .; CDR3 protein: CASSPRRPAGDYNEQFF; CDR3 DNA: TGTGCCAGCAGCCCGCGGCGGCCAGCGGGGGACTACAATGAGCAGTTCTTC
V gene: TRBV9; J gene: TRBJ2-7; D gene: TRBD2; CDR3 length: 15; clone size: few; CDR3 protein: CASSASGTSGYEQYF; CDR3 DNA: TGTGCCAGCAGCGCCTCCGGGACTAGCGGCTACGAGCAGTACTTC
V gene: TRBV5-5; J gene: TRBJ2-3; D gene: TRBD1; CDR3 length: 12; clone size: few; CDR3 protein: CASSWTGDTQYF; CDR3 DNA: TGTGCCAGCAGCTGGACAGGAGATACGCAGTATTTT
V gene: TRBV18; J gene: TRBJ2-3; D gene: TRBD2; CDR3 length: 15; clone size: .; CDR3 protein: CASSLSGRAQDTQYF; CDR3 DNA: TGTGCCAGCTCACTCAGCGGGAGGGCCCAAGATACGCAGTATTTT
V gene: TRBV29-1; J gene: TRBJ2-7; D gene: .; CDR3 length: 12; clone size: many; CDR3 protein: CSVGLASYEQYF; CDR3 DNA: TGCAGCGTTGGCTTGGCGAGCTACGAGCAGTACTTC
V gene: TRBV5-1; J gene: TRBJ2-1; D gene: .; CDR3 length: 15; clone size: .; CDR3 protein: CASSRDGTSGDEQFF; CDR3 DNA: TGCGCCAGCAGCAGGGACGGGACAAGTGGGGATGAGCAGTTCTTC
V gene: TRBV20-1; J gene: TRBJ2-3; D gene: TRBD2; CDR3 length: 15; clone size: .; CDR3 protein: CSASLTSGSSRYAYF; CDR3 DNA: TGCAGTGCTAGCCTTACTAGCGGGAGTAGTAGATACGCGTATTTT
V gene: TRBV28; J gene: TRBJ1-6; D gene: .; CDR3 length: 15; clone size: once; CDR3 protein: CASSLLAGDDSPLHF; CDR3 DNA: TGTGCCAGCAGTTTACTCGCAGGGGATGATTCACCCCTCCACTTT
V gene: TRBV28; J gene: TRBJ2-2; D gene: .; CDR3 length: 16; clone size: .; CDR3 protein: CASSLSLSVNTGELFF; CDR3 DNA: TGTGCCAGCAGTTTATCCCTCAGCGTTAACACCGGGGAGCTGTTTTTT
V gene: TRBV6-1; J gene: TRBJ2-2; D gene: .; CDR3 length: 13; clone size: .; CDR3 protein: CASIEGGSGELFF; CDR3 DNA: TGTGCCAGCATTGAGGGGGGATCGGGGGAGCTGTTTTTT
V gene: TRBV2; J gene: TRBJ2-5; D gene: .; CDR3 length: 15; clone size: few; CDR3 protein: CASVGFRRVQETQYF; CDR3 DNA: TGTGCCAGCGTGGGGTTCAGGCGAGTCCAAGAGACCCAGTACTTC
V gene: TRBV5-1; J gene: TRBJ1-2; D gene: TRBD1; CDR3 length: 14; clone size: .; CDR3 protein: CASSSATGNEGYTF; CDR3 DNA: TGCGCCAGCAGCTCAGCGACAGGGAATGAAGGCTACACCTTC
V gene: TRBV21-1; J gene: TRBJ2-4; D gene: .; CDR3 length: 19; clone size: .; CDR3 protein: CASSGRQGAFELAKNIQYF; CDR3 DNA: TGTGCCAGCAGCGGACGACAGGGGGCGTTCGAGTTAGCCAAAAACATTCAGTACTTC
V gene: TRBV5-1; J gene: TRBJ1-5; D gene: TRBD1; CDR3 length: 15; clone size: few; CDR3 protein: CASSTEGAWGQPQHF; CDR3 DNA: TGCGCCAGCAGCACGGAGGGGGCCTGGGGTCAGCCCCAGCATTTT
V gene: TRBV20-1; J gene: TRBJ1-1; D gene: TRBD1; CDR3 length: 13; clone size: .; CDR3 protein: CSADDRVNPEAFF; CDR3 DNA: TGCAGTGCCGACGACAGGGTGAACCCTGAAGCTTTCTTT
V gene: TRBV3-1; J gene: TRBJ2-7; D gene: TRBD2; CDR3 length: 15; clone size: .; CDR3 protein: CASSRLAGVAYEQYF; CDR3 DNA: TGTGCCAGCAGTAGGCTAGCGGGGGTTGCCTACGAGCAGTACTTC
V gene: TRBV25-1; J gene: TRBJ2-3; D gene: .; CDR3 length: 14; clone size: .; CDR3 protein: CASSEARVADTQYF; CDR3 DNA: TGTGCCAGCAGTGAAGCCAGGGTCGCAGATACGCAGTATTTT
V gene: TRBV2; J gene: TRBJ2-7; D gene: .; CDR3 length: 13; clone size: .; CDR3 protein: CASSASLTGEQYF; CDR3 DNA: TGTGCCAGCAGTGCCTCCCTAACAGGCGAGCAGTACTTC
V gene: TRBV9; J gene: TRBJ2-5; D gene: .; CDR3 length: 15; clone size: .; CDR3 protein: CASSVEPQYQETQYF; CDR3 DNA: TGTGCCAGCAGCGTAGAGCCTCAGTACCAAGAGACCCAGTACTTC
V gene: TRBV27; J gene: TRBJ2-1; D gene: TRBD1; CDR3 length: 20; clone size: .; CDR3 protein: CASSRDTGTGLPDSYNEQFF; CDR3 DNA: TGTGCCAGCAGTCGAGACACCGGGACAGGGCTACCGGACTCCTACAATGAGCAGTTCTTC
V gene: TRBV29-1; J gene: TRBJ2-1; D gene: .; CDR3 length: 16; clone size: few; CDR3 protein: CSVEGLQGGAYNEQFF; CDR3 DNA: TGCAGCGTTGAAGGACTCCAGGGAGGCGCCTACAATGAGCAGTTCTTC
V gene: TRBV20-1; J gene: TRBJ2-1; D gene: .; CDR3 length: 16; clone size: .; CDR3 protein: CSAREGAGASYNEQFF; CDR3 DNA: TGCAGTGCTAGAGAGGGAGCGGGCGCATCCTACAATGAGCAGTTCTTC
V gene: TRBV18; J gene: TRBJ2-3; D gene: TRBD2; CDR3 length: 18; clone size: .; CDR3 protein: CASSPLGTSGTSTDTQYF; CDR3 DNA: TGTGCCAGCTCACCCCTCGGGACTAGCGGGACTTCAACAGATACGCAGTATTTT
V gene: TRBV27; J gene: TRBJ2-1; D gene: TRBD2; CDR3 length: 15; clone size: .; CDR3 protein: CASSSAGGGYNEQFF; CDR3 DNA: TGTGCCAGCAGTTCGGCGGGAGGGGGATACAATGAGCAGTTCTTC
V gene: TRBV4-2; J gene: TRBJ1-1; D gene: .; CDR3 length: 14; clone size: once; CDR3 protein: CASSQEPANTEAFF; CDR3 DNA: TGTGCCAGCAGCCAAGAACCGGCAAACACTGAAGCTTTCTTT
V gene: TRBV7-2; J gene: TRBJ2-1; D gene: .; CDR3 length: 11; clone size: few; CDR3 protein: CASSRSLEQFF; CDR3 DNA: TGTGCCAGCAGCCGGAGTCTAGAGCAGTTCTTC
V gene: TRBV20-1; J gene: TRBJ2-1; D gene: TRBD2; CDR3 length: 17; clone size: .; CDR3 protein: CSARVRLAGGWYNEQFF; CDR3 DNA: TGTAGTGCTAGAGTTCGACTAGCGGGAGGTTGGTACAATGAGCAGTTCTTC
V gene: TRBV11-2; J gene: TRBJ2-7; D gene: .; CDR3 length: 16; clone size: .; CDR3 protein: CASSPTRGTPPYEQYF; CDR3 DNA: TGTGCCAGCAGCCCTACCCGGGGGACTCCCCCCTACGAGCAGTACTTC
V gene: TRBV13; J gene: TRBJ1-6; D gene: .; CDR3 length: 14; clone size: .; CDR3 protein: CASSLGHADSPLHF; CDR3 DNA: TGTGCCAGCAGCTTGGGTCATGCGGATTCACCCCTCCACTTT
V gene: TRBV5-1; J gene: TRBJ2-5; D gene: .; CDR3 length: 14; clone size: few; CDR3 protein: CASSINVLGETQYF; CDR3 DNA: TGCGCCAGCAGCATTAACGTGTTAGGCGAGACCCAGTACTTC
V gene: TRBV12-3/TRBV12-4; J gene: TRBJ2-7; D gene: .; CDR3 length: 15; clone size: .; CDR3 protein: CASSPNEGGPYEQYF; CDR3 DNA: TGTGCCAGCAGCCCTAACGAGGGAGGACCCTACGAGCAGTACTTC
V gene: TRBV10-2; J gene: TRBJ2-3; D gene: .; CDR3 length: 13; clone size: .; CDR3 protein: CASRPRATADAYF; CDR3 DNA: TGCGCCAGCAGGCCCAGGGCTACCGCAGACGCGTATTTT
V gene: TRBV28; J gene: TRBJ2-4; D gene: .; CDR3 length: 14; clone size: .; CDR3 protein: CASGTSPLPNIQYF; CDR3 DNA: TGTGCCAGCGGGACGAGTCCCCTTCCAAACATTCAGTACTTC
V gene: TRBV15; J gene: TRBJ2-2; D gene: TRBD2; CDR3 length: 14; clone size: .; CDR3 protein: CATSPAGETGELFF; CDR3 DNA: TGTGCCACCAGCCCCGCGGGAGAGACCGGGGAGCTGTTTTTT
V gene: TRBV10-3; J gene: TRBJ2-3; D gene: .; CDR3 length: 13; clone size: few; CDR3 protein: CAISDSSTDTQYF; CDR3 DNA: TGTGCCATCAGTGACTCCAGCACAGATACGCAGTATTTT
V gene: TRBV7-3; J gene: TRBJ2-3; D gene: .; CDR3 length: 15; clone size: .; CDR3 protein: CASNALGRHTDTQYF; CDR3 DNA: TGTGCCAGCAACGCCCTCGGCAGACACACAGATACGCAGTATTTT
V gene: TRBV7-2; J gene: TRBJ1-1; D gene: .; CDR3 length: 16; clone size: .; CDR3 protein: CASSAPHTGVQGEAFF; CDR3 DNA: TGTGCCAGCAGCGCCCCCCACACCGGGGTCCAGGGTGAAGCTTTCTTT
V gene: TRBV10-2; J gene: TRBJ2-7; D gene: TRBD2; CDR3 length: 14; clone size: .; CDR3 protein: CASSASGFTYEQYF; CDR3 DNA: TGCGCCAGCAGTGCTAGCGGCTTTACCTACGAGCAGTACTTC
V gene: TRBV25-1; J gene: TRBJ2-7; D gene: .; CDR3 length: 12; clone size: many; CDR3 protein: CASSELGYEQYF; CDR3 DNA: TGTGCCAGCAGTGAATTGGGCTACGAGCAGTACTTC
V gene: TRBV5-1; J gene: TRBJ2-5; D gene: .; CDR3 length: 14; clone size: few; CDR3 protein: CASSFDGRQETQYF; CDR3 DNA: TGCGCCAGCAGCTTCGACGGAAGACAAGAGACCCAGTACTTC
V gene: TRBV6-5; J gene: TRBJ2-7; D gene: TRBD2; CDR3 length: 16; clone size: once; CDR3 protein: CASSFLLAGGNNEQYF; CDR3 DNA: TGTGCCAGCAGTTTTTTACTAGCGGGAGGGAACAATGAGCAGTACTTC
V gene: TRBV3-1; J gene: TRBJ1-1; D gene: .; CDR3 length: 16; clone size: .; CDR3 protein: CASSHPQGGSNTEAFF; CDR3 DNA: TGTGCCAGCAGCCATCCACAGGGAGGCTCGAACACTGAAGCTTTCTTT
V gene: TRBV28; J gene: TRBJ2-3; D gene: .; CDR3 length: 12; clone size: few; CDR3 protein: CASKDSTDTQYF; CDR3 DNA: TGTGCCAGCAAGGATAGCACAGATACGCAGTATTTT
V gene: TRBV6-6; J gene: TRBJ2-3; D gene: TRBD2; CDR3 length: 17; clone size: .; CDR3 protein: CASSYSEMSSGDRYAYF; CDR3 DNA: TGTGCCAGCAGTTACTCGGAGATGTCTAGCGGTGACAGATACGCGTATTTT
V gene: TRBV20-1; J gene: TRBJ2-7; D gene: .; CDR3 length: 15; clone size: .; CDR3 protein: CSARDEGVILYEQYF; CDR3 DNA: TGCAGTGCTAGAGATGAGGGAGTAATCCTCTACGAGCAGTACTTC
V gene: TRBV29-1; J gene: TRBJ2-3; D gene: TRBD2; CDR3 length: 13; clone size: .; CDR3 protein: CSVAQAGGGYAYF; CDR3 DNA: TGCAGCGTTGCCCAAGCGGGAGGCGGATACGCGTATTTT